Listed below are T cell receptor beta chains from one sample, sequenced in a study of blood T cell repertoires in COVID-19. Sequencing was performed with immunoSEQ multiplex PCR; in TCRdb, only in-frame clones are kept and a portion is missing. The profile shows approximately 87,000 clones, 80% to 90% of them singletons. The sample taken for sequencing was peripheral blood. Source of these receptors: a woman of 80 years or more with acute or convalescent COVID-19. Each CDR3 is given with its conserved first and last residue. A D gene is named only where the DNA matches it firmly. Clone size is stated in some rows and not others, as once, few, many or a class when expanded.

V gene	clone size	D gene	J gene	CDR3 DNA	CDR3 protein
TRBV11-2	.	.	TRBJ1-6	TGTGCCAGCGGGGGGTTGGATCATTCACCCCTCCACTTT	CASGGLDHSPLHF
TRBV3-1/TRBV3-2	.	TRBD2	TRBJ2-4	TGTGCCAGCAGCCCCAAAGAGGGACTAGCGGGGGGGGCTCTAGCCAAAAACATTCAGTACTTC	CASSPKEGLAGGALAKNIQYF
TRBV5-4	many	TRBD2	TRBJ2-3	TGTGCCAGCAGCTTAGCGGGGGGGCCGAGAGATACGCAGTATTTT	CASSLAGGPRDTQYF
TRBV7-2	.	.	TRBJ1-1	TGTGCCAGCAGCACCGAGCCGGTCTTCACTGAAGCTTTCTTT	CASSTEPVFTEAFF
TRBV11-2	.	.	TRBJ1-6	TGTGCCAGCAGCTTAGACGTGTCACCCCTCCACTTT	CASSLDVSPLHF
TRBV27	.	TRBD1	TRBJ2-7	TGTGCCAGCAGGGGACAGGGGGGTCTCTACGAGCAGTACTTC	CASRGQGGLYEQYF
TRBV11-3	.	TRBD1	TRBJ2-7	TGTGCCAGCAGCCGGACAGGGCGTGGAGCCTACGAGCAGTACTTC	CASSRTGRGAYEQYF
TRBV2	.	TRBD1	TRBJ1-5	TGTGCCAGCAGTGCACAGGGGGGGAATCAGCCCCAGCATTTT	CASSAQGGNQPQHF
TRBV15	.	.	TRBJ2-2	TGTGCCACCGCCAAGGGAGGCGGGCCGAACACCGGGGAGCTGTTTTTT	CATAKGGGPNTGELFF
TRBV5-1	few	TRBD1	TRBJ1-4	TGCGCCAGCAGCCGGGGCGTGGGACAGGGGAATGAAAAACTGTTTTTT	CASSRGVGQGNEKLFF
TRBV19	.	.	TRBJ1-2	TGTGCCAGTAGTAAGGGAGCTAACTATGGCTACACCTTC	CASSKGANYGYTF
TRBV7-2	.	TRBD1	TRBJ1-1	TGTGCCAGCAGCGCCGGGACAGGGGGCTCTGAAGCTTTCTTT	CASSAGTGGSEAFF
TRBV7-2	.	TRBD1	TRBJ1-2	TGTGCCAGCAGCAATGACAGGGACTATGGCTACACCTTC	CASSNDRDYGYTF
TRBV5-8	.	TRBD1	TRBJ1-1	TGTGCCAGCACCCTAGACAGGGTAAGGGAAGCTTTCTTT	CASTLDRVREAFF
TRBV6-1	once	TRBD2	TRBJ2-1	TGTGCCAGCAGTGAAGGTTCTAGCGGGGGGGCCAATGAGCAGTTCTTC	CASSEGSSGGANEQFF
TRBV19	.	.	TRBJ1-3	TGTGCCAGTACCCCTCGCCCAGGGCCGAGCTCTGGAAACACCATATATTTT	CASTPRPGPSSGNTIYF
TRBV4-1	.	TRBD2	TRBJ2-7	TGCGCCAGCAGCCAAGTTCGGACTAGCGGGTCCTACGAGCAGTACTTC	CASSQVRTSGSYEQYF
TRBV11-2	.	.	TRBJ1-2	TGTGCCAGCAGCCTAAATGGAGGGAACTATGGCTACACCTTC	CASSLNGGNYGYTF
TRBV12-3/TRBV12-4	.	.	TRBJ2-5	TGTGCCAGCAGTTTATTGCAGGGAGAGACCCAGTACTTC	CASSLLQGETQYF
TRBV2	.	.	TRBJ1-5	TGTGCCAGCAGTGAAGGGGGCAGGGTTGAGCAGCCCCAGCATTTT	CASSEGGRVEQPQHF
TRBV15	.	.	TRBJ1-2	TGTGCCACCAGCAGAGATATCCCAGGGTTTGGCGGCTACACCTTC	CATSRDIPGFGGYTF
TRBV27	.	.	TRBJ2-1	TGTGCCAGCAGTTTATCTACCCGGGGGTCCACCTACAATGAGCAGTTCTTC	CASSLSTRGSTYNEQFF